The T cell receptor beta chain described here comes from a study of Ad26.COV2.S vaccination and SARS-CoV-2 variants. For the study at large: Intramuscularly, Ad26.COV2.S was given either once or twice, 56 days apart. General study results and limits: Non-spike TCR breadth was similar in vaccine and placebo recipients. There was reportedly substantial breadth in spike-specific CD8+ and CD4+ T cell responses after vaccination.

The CDR3 has 18 amino acids. The treatment denotes: 15 to 20 received Ad26.COV2.S at low or high dose, single or two shots; roughly five received placebo; per-sample allocation not given. Specimen acquisition occurred on day 63 following the initial vaccine or placebo injection. The donor was a Boston adult aged 18-55 years. Comment on this clone: Its antigen is not known.

The data were produced by immunoSEQ multiplex PCR, yet TCRdb's version contains in-frame clones alone and is incomplete. The table shows around 300,000 clones, with 75% to 90% occurring only once. The chain combines TRBV21-1 with TRBJ2-2. TRBV21-1 is noted as a pseudogene. Here the sequenced sample was peripheral blood, taken in a trial of Ad26.COV2.S vaccine versus placebo. The clonotype was recovered from a person aged 18-65 years who received the Ad26.COV2.S COVID-19 vaccine or a placebo. CDR3 residues: CASSSHCGWGINTGELFF. The CDR3 coding sequence is TGTGCCAGCAGCTCCCATTGTGGCTGGGGGATTAACACCGGGGAGCTGTTTTTT.